This TCR beta chain came from a study of blood T cell repertoires in COVID-19. Whole-study context: Acute and convalescent COVID-19 samples came from the United States, Italy and Spain. Sources were T cells, B-cell-depleted T cells, or PBMCs; the material itself was cDNA or gDNA.

This CDR3 comprises 17 residues. V lost 0 bases to trimming and J lost 6 bases; unmatched junction nucleotides: 5. CDR1 SGHDN and CDR2 FVKESK come from the germline V gene. Assay: immunoSEQ multiplex PCR; the TCRdb copy retains only in-frame clones and omits some. The sample has around 80,000 clones, about four fifths seen once. Sequencing input: peripheral blood. This chain links TRBV14 with TRBJ2-3; TRBD2 matches at 14 bases. The clonotype originates from a human donor in a cohort sampled during active COVID-19. CDR3 in DNA: TGTGCCAGCAGCCAAGACCGGACTAGCGGGGGGCGGGATACGCAGTATTTT. Translation gives CASSQDRTSGGRDTQYF. The entire variable domain, with the rest obtained from reference TRBV14 and TRBJ2-3, is as follows: EAGVTQFPSHSVIEKGQTVTLRCDPISGHDNLYWYRRVMGKEIKFLLHFVKESKQDESGMPNNRFLAERTGGTYSTLKVQPAELEDSGVYFCASSQDRTSGGRDTQYFGPGTRLTVL.